A selection of T cell receptor beta chains follows, all from one sample in a study of TIL therapy for anti-PD-1-resistant metastatic lung cancer. Clones were sequenced by immunoSEQ multiplex PCR, and TCRdb holds only the in-frame ones, with some missing. The sample contains thousands of clones, 62% of which appear only once. The specimen comprised tumor tissue, sampled at baseline. The source is a person aged 25-80 years with non-small cell lung cancer. CDR3s include the opening cysteine and the closing phenylalanine or tryptophan. D genes are given only for firm matches. Where a row states a size, it is once, few, many or the class of an expanded clone; other rows omit it.

d_gene: NA
j_gene: TRBJ1-5
v_gene: TRBV19
abundance: NA
CDR3nt: TGTGCCAGTAGTCCTACAGGTCCCGATCAGCCCCAGCATTTT
CDR3aa: CASSPTGPDQPQHF

d_gene: NA
j_gene: TRBJ1-1
v_gene: TRBV5-1
abundance: medium-sized
CDR3nt: TGCGCCAGCAGCTTACAGGGTCGGGAAACTGAAGCTTTCTTT
CDR3aa: CASSLQGRETEAFF

d_gene: NA
j_gene: TRBJ2-5
v_gene: TRBV7-6
abundance: NA
CDR3nt: TGTGCCAGCAGCTTAGCCCCCCACGGCTCCCAAGAGACCCAGTACTTC
CDR3aa: CASSLAPHGSQETQYF

d_gene: NA
j_gene: TRBJ1-6
v_gene: TRBV5-5
abundance: NA
CDR3nt: TGTGCCAGCAGCTTCCAGGGAGGTAATTCACCCCTCCACTTT
CDR3aa: CASSFQGGNSPLHF

d_gene: NA
j_gene: TRBJ1-1
v_gene: TRBV11-2
abundance: NA
CDR3nt: TGTGCCAGCAGCTTGGGAAGGAACACTGAAGCTTTCTTT
CDR3aa: CASSLGRNTEAFF

d_gene: NA
j_gene: TRBJ2-7
v_gene: TRBV9
abundance: NA
CDR3nt: TGTGCCAGCAGCGTAGGTTTTAGGGCCGAGGGCCCCTACGAGCAGTACTTC
CDR3aa: CASSVGFRAEGPYEQYF

d_gene: NA
j_gene: TRBJ1-2
v_gene: TRBV7-9
abundance: NA
CDR3nt: TGTGCCAGCAGCTTAGCCCAGGCCTGGGGCTACACCTTC
CDR3aa: CASSLAQAWGYTF

d_gene: TRBD1
j_gene: TRBJ1-3
v_gene: TRBV7-2
abundance: NA
CDR3nt: TGTGCCAGCAGCTTAGGGGGGACAGTTGGAAACACCATATATTTT
CDR3aa: CASSLGGTVGNTIYF

d_gene: NA
j_gene: TRBJ2-3
v_gene: TRBV4-2
abundance: few
CDR3nt: TGTGCCAGCAGCCAACCTGAGTTGAGGCCCACAGATACGCAGTATTTT
CDR3aa: CASSQPELRPTDTQYF

d_gene: TRBD2
j_gene: TRBJ2-5
v_gene: TRBV9
abundance: NA
CDR3nt: TGTGCCAGCAGCGTAGAGGCTAGCGGGGCTGAGACCCAGTACTTC
CDR3aa: CASSVEASGAETQYF

d_gene: NA
j_gene: TRBJ2-3
v_gene: TRBV19
abundance: NA
CDR3nt: TGTGCCAGTAGTATCTTTCCGAAGCGGCAGGGAGGCACAGATACGCAGTATTTT
CDR3aa: CASSIFPKRQGGTDTQYF

d_gene: TRBD1
j_gene: TRBJ2-5
v_gene: TRBV5-1
abundance: few
CDR3nt: TGCGCCAGCTGTCCCGAGACAGGGTGCGAGACCCAGTACTTC
CDR3aa: CASCPETGCETQYF

d_gene: NA
j_gene: TRBJ2-5
v_gene: TRBV30
abundance: NA
CDR3nt: TGTGCCTGGGGCCGATTAGCGGCCCAAGAGACCCAGTACTTC
CDR3aa: CAWGRLAAQETQYF

d_gene: TRBD2
j_gene: TRBJ2-1
v_gene: TRBV19
abundance: NA
CDR3nt: TGTGCCAGTAGTATGAGCGGGGGAAAGGACAATGAGCAGTTCTTC
CDR3aa: CASSMSGGKDNEQFF

d_gene: TRBD2
j_gene: TRBJ2-3
v_gene: TRBV9
abundance: once
CDR3nt: TGTGCCAGCAGCATTAGCGGGAGGGCCGCAGATACGCAGTATTTT
CDR3aa: CASSISGRAADTQYF

d_gene: TRBD2
j_gene: TRBJ2-7
v_gene: TRBV6-5
abundance: NA
CDR3nt: TGTGCCAGCAGTTCGGGACTAGCGGTCTACGAGCAGTACTTC
CDR3aa: CASSSGLAVYEQYF

d_gene: NA
j_gene: TRBJ2-5
v_gene: TRBV5-4
abundance: few
CDR3nt: TGTGCCAGCAGCAATCCACACAGGTCTTATACTATAAGGCGAGAGACCCAGTACTTC
CDR3aa: CASSNPHRSYTIRRETQYF

d_gene: TRBD2
j_gene: TRBJ2-3
v_gene: TRBV6-4
abundance: few
CDR3nt: TGTGCCAGCAGTGAAGCGGGGGGCACAGATACGCAGTATTTT
CDR3aa: CASSEAGGTDTQYF

d_gene: TRBD2
j_gene: TRBJ2-3
v_gene: TRBV6-2/TRBV6-3
abundance: NA
CDR3nt: TGTGCCAGCAGTTACTCTTCGCTAGCGGGGGCCACAGATACGCAGTATTTT
CDR3aa: CASSYSSLAGATDTQYF

d_gene: NA
j_gene: TRBJ2-2
v_gene: TRBV19
abundance: NA
CDR3nt: TGTGCCAGTATAACGGGAGACCGGACCGGGGAGCTGTTTTTT
CDR3aa: CASITGDRTGELFF

d_gene: TRBD2
j_gene: TRBJ2-3
v_gene: TRBV5-5
abundance: NA
CDR3nt: TGTGCCAGCAGCTTGGATCTCGGGAGGTGGAGAGCCACAGATACGCAGTATTTT
CDR3aa: CASSLDLGRWRATDTQYF

d_gene: TRBD1
j_gene: TRBJ1-2
v_gene: TRBV2
abundance: NA
CDR3nt: TGTGCCAGCAGGGAGGGGACACAGGGGTACTATGGCTACACCTTC
CDR3aa: CASREGTQGYYGYTF

d_gene: TRBD1
j_gene: TRBJ2-7
v_gene: TRBV5-4
abundance: NA
CDR3nt: TGTGCCAGCAGCGTTGACAGGGGACAAGAGCAGTACTTC
CDR3aa: CASSVDRGQEQYF

d_gene: NA
j_gene: TRBJ2-7
v_gene: TRBV7-9
abundance: once
CDR3nt: TGTGCCACAACTCCGATCGTGGGGGAGCAGTACTTC
CDR3aa: CATTPIVGEQYF

d_gene: NA
j_gene: TRBJ1-2
v_gene: TRBV28
abundance: NA
CDR3nt: TGTGCCAGCAGTTTCCCCGACGCGGGCTACACCTTC
CDR3aa: CASSFPDAGYTF

d_gene: TRBD1
j_gene: TRBJ2-2
v_gene: TRBV6-5
abundance: NA
CDR3nt: TGTGCCAGCAGTCGGACAGGGGAAACCGGGGAGCTGTTTTTT
CDR3aa: CASSRTGETGELFF

d_gene: NA
j_gene: TRBJ2-7
v_gene: TRBV19
abundance: NA
CDR3nt: TGTGCCAGTAGTTTCGGACAATCCGTAGGCGAGCAGTACTTC
CDR3aa: CASSFGQSVGEQYF

d_gene: NA
j_gene: TRBJ2-7
v_gene: TRBV9
abundance: NA
CDR3nt: TGTGCCAGCAGCGCACAGGGCGCCTACGAGCAGTACTTC
CDR3aa: CASSAQGAYEQYF

d_gene: NA
j_gene: TRBJ1-2
v_gene: TRBV7-2
abundance: NA
CDR3nt: TGTGCCAGCAGCCTCGACGGGACGGTATATGGCTACACCTTC
CDR3aa: CASSLDGTVYGYTF

d_gene: NA
j_gene: TRBJ2-5
v_gene: TRBV6-2/TRBV6-3
abundance: NA
CDR3nt: TGTGCCAGCAGTGGAGCAGCCCAAGAGACCCAGTACTTC
CDR3aa: CASSGAAQETQYF

d_gene: TRBD2
j_gene: TRBJ2-3
v_gene: TRBV5-6
abundance: NA
CDR3nt: TGTGCCAGCAGCCTGTTCCCCACTAGCGGGGGCACAGATACGCAGTATTTT
CDR3aa: CASSLFPTSGGTDTQYF

d_gene: NA
j_gene: TRBJ1-1
v_gene: TRBV14
abundance: NA
CDR3nt: TGTGCCAGCAGCCCCCACGTCGGAGGGGTGAACACTGAAGCTTTCTTT
CDR3aa: CASSPHVGGVNTEAFF

d_gene: TRBD1
j_gene: TRBJ1-6
v_gene: TRBV4-1
abundance: NA
CDR3nt: TGCGCCAGAGACAGGGGGCAGGAATCACCCCTCCACTTT
CDR3aa: CARDRGQESPLHF

d_gene: NA
j_gene: TRBJ2-2
v_gene: TRBV5-1
abundance: NA
CDR3nt: TGCGCCAGCAGCTTATCTAGCAGCACCGGGGAGCTGTTTTTT
CDR3aa: CASSLSSSTGELFF

d_gene: NA
j_gene: TRBJ2-7
v_gene: TRBV15
abundance: NA
CDR3nt: TGTGCCACCAGCAGAGGGGCCCTCTTATCCTACGAGCAGTACTTC
CDR3aa: CATSRGALLSYEQYF

d_gene: NA
j_gene: TRBJ1-3
v_gene: TRBV9
abundance: NA
CDR3nt: TGTGCCAGCAGCGTTGATCTGGGGGTGAACACCATATATTTT
CDR3aa: CASSVDLGVNTIYF

d_gene: NA
j_gene: TRBJ2-2
v_gene: TRBV7-2
abundance: once
CDR3nt: TGTGCCAGCAGCTTGACCCTAGACACCGGGGAGCTGTTTTTT
CDR3aa: CASSLTLDTGELFF

d_gene: NA
j_gene: TRBJ1-5
v_gene: TRBV19
abundance: few
CDR3nt: TGTGCCAGTAGTATAGTACAGGGCTATAGCAATCAGCCCCAGCATTTT
CDR3aa: CASSIVQGYSNQPQHF

d_gene: NA
j_gene: TRBJ2-7
v_gene: TRBV11-2
abundance: NA
CDR3nt: TGTGCCAGCAGCTTGGGATTCTACGAGCAGTACTTC
CDR3aa: CASSLGFYEQYF

d_gene: NA
j_gene: TRBJ2-1
v_gene: TRBV3-1/TRBV3-2
abundance: NA
CDR3nt: TGTGCCAGCAGCCAGGGGGGCCGGCCGGGCAATGAGCAGTTCTTC
CDR3aa: CASSQGGRPGNEQFF

d_gene: TRBD1
j_gene: TRBJ2-7
v_gene: TRBV4-3
abundance: NA
CDR3nt: TGCGCCAGCAGCCAAGAATGGGACAGGGGGTACTACGAGCAGTACTTC
CDR3aa: CASSQEWDRGYYEQYF

d_gene: NA
j_gene: TRBJ2-1
v_gene: TRBV19
abundance: NA
CDR3nt: TGTGCCAGTAGTATTTCAGGTCCCAGCTCCTACAATGAGCAGTTCTTC
CDR3aa: CASSISGPSSYNEQFF

d_gene: NA
j_gene: TRBJ1-2
v_gene: TRBV7-9
abundance: NA
CDR3nt: TGTGCCAGCAGCCCAGCGAGCGGGGGGTCCTATGGCTACACCTTC
CDR3aa: CASSPASGGSYGYTF

d_gene: NA
j_gene: TRBJ1-1
v_gene: TRBV2
abundance: NA
CDR3nt: TGTGCCAGCAGTGAAACCGACGGGATAGAAGCTTTCTTT
CDR3aa: CASSETDGIEAFF

d_gene: NA
j_gene: TRBJ2-5
v_gene: TRBV3-1/TRBV3-2
abundance: NA
CDR3nt: TGTGCCAGCAGCCGGTTAGCGGTGTACCAAGAGACCCAGTACTTC
CDR3aa: CASSRLAVYQETQYF

d_gene: NA
j_gene: TRBJ1-5
v_gene: TRBV12-5
abundance: NA
CDR3nt: TGTGCTAGTGGTTTAGAAGGTATATGGCCCCAGCATTTT
CDR3aa: CASGLEGIWPQHF

d_gene: NA
j_gene: TRBJ1-2
v_gene: TRBV12-5
abundance: medium-sized
CDR3nt: TGTGCTAGTGGTTTGTGGGGTGGGACCGGCTACACCTTC
CDR3aa: CASGLWGGTGYTF

d_gene: TRBD1
j_gene: TRBJ1-1
v_gene: TRBV29-1
abundance: NA
CDR3nt: TGCAGCGCCGACAGGGGAAACACTGAAGCTTTCTTT
CDR3aa: CSADRGNTEAFF

d_gene: TRBD1
j_gene: TRBJ1-1
v_gene: TRBV28
abundance: medium-sized
CDR3nt: TGTGCCAGCGGCCGGGACAGGGTCACTGAAGCTTTCTTT
CDR3aa: CASGRDRVTEAFF

d_gene: TRBD1
j_gene: TRBJ1-1
v_gene: TRBV7-2
abundance: NA
CDR3nt: TGTGCCAGCAGCGTCGACAGGGGGAGCACTGAAGCTTTCTTT
CDR3aa: CASSVDRGSTEAFF